The clone carrying this T cell receptor (beta chain) appeared many times. Its matching antigen is unknown. TCRdb re-called the reads with MiXCR, one entry per CDR3 protein. The sample carries some 310,000 distinct CDR3 sequences, around a quarter recorded once. Germline V gives CDR1 SGHTA, CDR2 FQGNSA. The V and J ends lost 2 bases and 4 bases respectively, with 15 bases between them. This CDR3 is built from 16 residues. The source of the sample is a study of T cell repertoires in cytomegalovirus infection. Overall study context: Epitope selection comprised recently identified HLA-C-restricted CMV epitopes and well-studied HLA-B-restricted CMV epitopes. Matching HLA type and CMV infection were both indicated by public TCR beta signatures.

Study-wide findings and caveats: Based on cumulative public TCR beta family frequency, carriers of CMV plus the relevant HLA were identified. Clonotype analysis showed dominance of the ex vivo response by HLA-C-restricted CMV-specific TCR beta clonotypes.

Sequenced material: cultured PBMCs, taken from culture after CMV antigen stimulation. V is TRBV7-2 and J is TRBJ1-5; D is ambiguous. The receptor's source is a human donor in good health (CMV status not recorded). Some clones in this sample may be carry-over from other donors' samples. This chain's CDR3 is CASSLMAGLGNQPQHF. The CDR3 DNA reads as TGTGCCAGCAGCTTAATGGCAGGTTTAGGGAATCAGCCCCAGCATTTT.